The present entry profiles one TCR beta chain with its context. Its antigen is not identified. This entry belongs to a study of post-analysis software for immune sequencing data. Points from the study as a whole: Higher frequency in patients than in controls was seen for 5 or 6 TRBV segments, with TRBV5-6, TRBV5-1 and TRBV20-1 among them. Among multiple sclerosis patients, normalized Chao1 diversity was significantly below that of controls.

Carried by the TCR beta cDNA libraries were unique molecular identifiers. Each batch of about 0.95 to 11 million T cells produced 490,000 or so cDNA molecules. TCRdb ran MiXCR on the PCR reads and lists one entry per CDR3 protein. The sample lists more than 500,000 distinct CDR3 sequences; approximately 31% were seen once. The germline V gene has CDR1 SEHNR and CDR2 FQNEAQ (reference sequence). The CDR3 runs 17 residues. Trimming shortened V by 1 base and J by 0 bases, and 15 bases separated the two germline ends. The source material was blood. The TCR sequence derives from a girl aged 2 to 17 with multiple sclerosis. The genes are TRBV7-9 and TRBJ2-5; D gene unclear. In DNA form, the CDR3 reads TGTGCCAGCAGCTTAGGACGGGCACGGCTGTACCAAGAGACCCAGTACTTC. It encodes CASSLGRARLYQETQYF.